This T cell receptor (beta chain) was sequenced during a study of blood T cell repertoires in COVID-19. Study-level information: Donors in the United States, Italy and Spain gave samples during acute or convalescent COVID-19. PBMCs, B-cell-depleted T cells, or T cells provided the cDNA or gDNA that made up the material.

The CDR3 has 16 residues. CDR1 SGHRS and CDR2 YFSETQ come from the germline V gene. V was pared by 3 bases and J by 7 bases, with 13 bases of the junction left unmatched. This clone was observed a few times. Original analysis: Amplifying reference gene primers gave estimates of nucleated cell counts. Measured with immunoSEQ multiplex PCR; TCRdb has only the in-frame clones, and not every one. The D gene and trimming were derived from the DNA, and the V and J assignments and clone size from that table. The sample shows fewer than 110,000 clones, about four fifths of them seen only once. The sequence derives from a man aged 65-85 years with acute or convalescent COVID-19. The sequenced material came from peripheral blood. The chain uses TRBV5-1 and TRBJ2-5; 9 nucleotides line up with TRBD1. This CDR3 is CASSSDSGTGRGTQYF. The DNA for the CDR3 is TGCGCCAGCAGCTCAGATTCTGGGACAGGGCGAGGGACCCAGTACTTC.